Listed here are 8 T cell receptor beta chains from one sample, sequenced in a study of cytomegalovirus exposure and HLA in healthy donors (dated by TCRdb to 2017 to 2019). Libraries were made using the immunoSEQ multiplex PCR assay. For the multiplex PCR, a mixture combining 60 forward primers for TCR Vbeta segments and 13 reverse primers for TCR Jbeta segments was used. TCRdb obtained this table from immuneACCESS and retained in-frame rearrangements with V and J assigned. These tables miss some clones; where compared with another copy, unresolved V genes account for less than half of the shortfall, and the remainder is unexplained. The sample's records list around 210,000 clones. Approximately 0.98% of the sample belongs to the ten largest clones. The sequencing input was PBMCs. These receptors were obtained from a young woman in good health and CMV-seropositive.

The chain recombines TRBV2 with TRBJ2-5, with D possibly matching TRBD2 (6 bases). Deletions cut 3 bases from V and 5 bases from J, with 19 bases between. The CDR3 has 16 residues. Germline lookup yields CDR1 SNHLY and CDR2 FYNNEI. The CDR3 DNA reads TGTGCCAGCAGTGATAAAACGGGGGAACCTCGGGAGACCCAGTACTTC. Residues: CASSDKTGEPRETQYF. Full variable domain (rest looked up from reference TRBV2 and TRBJ2-5): EPEVTQTPSHQVTQMGQEVILRCVPISNHLYFYWYRQILGQKVEFLVSFYNNEISEKSEIFDDQFSVERPDGSNFTLKIRSTKLEDSAMYFCASSDKTGEPRETQYFGPGTRLLVL.

The rearrangement links TRBV19 to TRBJ2-1, with 9 bases fitting TRBD2. V shed 3 bases and J 6 bases; nucleotides not matched to a gene: 9. CDR3 size: 16 residues. Germline V gene sequence: CDR1 LNHDA, CDR2 SQIVND (reference sequence). CDR3 sequence: CASSIKRSGRINEQFF. Written as DNA, the CDR3 is TGTGCCAGTAGTATCAAGAGAAGCGGGAGGATCAATGAGCAGTTCTTC.

In nucleotides, the CDR3 is TGTGCCAGCAGCCCCGTGGACAGGAACATGAACACTGAAGCTTTCTTT. It yields the protein CASSPVDRNMNTEAFF. V gene TRBV27 combines with J gene TRBJ1-1; 7 bases line up with TRBD1. CDR3 length equals 16 residues. The ends lost 6 bases at V and 0 bases at J; junction bases unmatched: 10. Germline CDR1 and CDR2: MNHEY and SMNVEV (reference sequence).

The chain joins TRBV7-9 to TRBJ2-2; no definite D call. Trimming stripped 10 bases from V and 4 bases from J, with 13 bases between. Germline CDR1 reads SEHNR; CDR2 reads FQNEAQ (reference sequence). This CDR3 has 13 amino acids. The chain's CDR3 is CATSRFGTGELFF. The DNA for the CDR3 is TGTGCCACCAGTCGCTTCGGCACCGGGGAGCTGTTTTTT.

The chain recombines TRBV4-1 with TRBJ2-3; 10 positions match TRBD1. The length of the CDR3 is 15 residues. Germline loops: CDR1 MGHRA, CDR2 YSYEKL. V lost 4 bases to trimming and J lost 4 bases; unmatched junction nucleotides: 5. CDR3 sequence reads: CASSRDRGGADTQYF. CDR3 DNA sequence: TGCGCCAGCAGCCGGGACAGGGGAGGGGCAGATACGCAGTATTTT.

As regards this clone: The sample contains more than one DNA sequence encoding this CDR3. The chain employs TRBV5-1 and TRBJ2-1; 9 nucleotides agree with TRBD2. The V gene end was trimmed by 2 bases and the J gene end by 4 bases; junction bases not matched to a gene: 4. This CDR3 contains 15 residues. Germline CDR1 and CDR2: SGHRS and YFSETQ. This chain's CDR3 is CASSLAAGGYNEQFF. The CDR3 DNA reads TGCGCCAGCAGCTTAGCAGCGGGAGGATACAATGAGCAGTTCTTC. The full variable domain, completed using reference TRBV5-1 and TRBJ2-1, is KAGVTQTPRYLIKTRGQQVTLSCSPISGHRSVSWYQQTPGQGLQFLFEYFSETQRNKGNFPGRFSGRQFSNSRSEMNVSTLELGDSALYLCASSLAAGGYNEQFFGPGTRLTVL.

The chain is built from TRBV7-9 and TRBJ2-7; 7 bases match TRBD2. This CDR3 spans 18 amino acids. Losses at the gene ends were 1 base for V and 0 bases for J; bases not matched to a gene: 12. The germline gives CDR1 SEHNR, CDR2 FQNEAQ (reference sequence). The CDR3 DNA follows: TGTGCCAGCAGCTTAGAGGCCTGGGTCGGGAGGAACTCCTACGAGCAGTACTTC. Amino acid sequence: CASSLEAWVGRNSYEQYF.

As DNA, the CDR3 is TGCGCCAGCAGCCATGGAGGGGCTAGCGAAGGAGATACGCAGTATTTT. Its translation is CASSHGGASEGDTQYF. This chain links TRBV4-3 with TRBJ2-3; possible D gene TRBD2, 6 bases. The CDR3 is made up of 16 amino acids. Trimming removed 3 bases at V and 5 bases at J, with 18 bases between. Germline assignment: CDR1 LGHNA and CDR2 YSLEER.